The 26 T cell receptor beta chains given below trace back to one sample, sequenced in a study of T cell responses to AZD1222 COVID-19 vaccine. The data were produced by immunoSEQ multiplex PCR, yet TCRdb's version contains in-frame clones alone and is incomplete. The sample contains around 130,000 clones, 88% of which appear only once. This material consisted of peripheral blood, taken on day 0 of AZD1222 vaccination. These TCRs come from an adult in good health.

This clone came up once. This rearrangement joins TRBV7-6 to TRBJ2-2, with 7 bases that match TRBD1. Germline loops: CDR1 SGHVS, CDR2 FNYEAQ. After removal of 5 bases from V and 0 bases from J, the junction contained 3 bases not matched to a gene. The CDR3 runs to 15 residues. CDR3 DNA: TGTGCCAGCAGCCCCACAGGGGCGAACACCGGGGAGCTGTTTTTT. Protein sequence: CASSPTGANTGELFF.

The chain couples TRBV6-4 to TRBJ1-4; no clear D gene. This CDR3 spans 13 amino acids. The V end lost 1 base, the J end lost 5 bases, and 5 bases lay between the germline ends. The V gene's germline CDR1 is MRHNA and CDR2 SNTAGT. This CDR3 reads CASSDWPNEKLFF. CDR3 DNA sequence: TGTGCCAGCAGTGACTGGCCGAATGAAAAACTGTTTTTT.

The genes are TRBV2 and TRBJ2-5, with TRBD1 identical over 7 bases. The CDR3 is made up of 13 amino acids. The V gene's germline CDR1 is SNHLY and CDR2 FYNNEI. Trimming cost V 7 bases and J 1 base; bases outside gene matches: 3. CDR3 in DNA: TGTGCCAGCACCTACAGGGGCCAAGAGACCCAGTACTTC. Protein sequence: CASTYRGQETQYF.

Turning to this clone: Its ends do not fully match the called genes, so a read error is possible. The chain employs TRBV9 and TRBJ1-2; D gene unclear. CDR3 size: 10 residues. Germline CDR1 SGDLS, CDR2 YYNGEE. The CDR3 loop is CASSVVRALF. The CDR3 nucleotides read TGTGCCAGCAGCGTAGTCCGGGCCCTCTTC. Based on the CDR3 plus reference TRBV9 and TRBJ1-2, the full variable domain is DSGVTQTPKHLITATGQRVTLRCSPRSGDLSVYWYQQSLDQGLQFLIQYYNGEERAKGNILERFSAQQFPDLHSELNLSSLELGDSALYFCASSVVRALFGSGTRLTVV.

The rearrangement uses TRBV7-2 and TRBJ1-2; TRBD1 matches 12 bases. Losses at the gene ends were 1 base for V and 13 bases for J; bases not matched to a gene: 4. Germline V gene sequence: CDR1 SGHTA, CDR2 FQGNSA. The CDR3 contains 13 residues. CDR3 in amino acids: CASSLGGDRGPTF. The CDR3 coding sequence is TGTGCCAGCAGCTTAGGAGGGGACAGGGGGCCCACCTTC.

This sequence joins TRBV19 and TRBJ2-1; TRBD2 is a possible D gene (6 bases). The length of the CDR3 is 15 residues. V was trimmed by 6 bases and J by 7 bases, leaving 19 bases between them. Germline CDR1 is LNHDA and CDR2 is SQIVND (reference sequence). This chain's CDR3 is CASSTLRDWRNEQFF. CDR3 bases: TGTGCCAGTAGCACTCTCCGGGACTGGAGAAATGAGCAGTTCTTC.

The CDR3 DNA follows: TGTGCCAGCAGCCAAGAAAGGACTAGCGGGAGGGTTTGCACAGATACGCAGTATTTT. It yields the protein CASSQERTSGRVCTDTQYF. The V call is TRBV3-1 (or the pseudogene TRBV3-2), the J call TRBJ2-3; 15 bases match TRBD2. The CDR3 is 19 amino acids. The V segment lost 0 bases and the J segment 1 base; nucleotides outside the gene matches: 5. Germline V gene data show CDR1 as LGHDT and CDR2 as YNNKEL (reference sequence).

V gene TRBV28 combines with J gene TRBJ1-2; 7 positions agree with TRBD1. CDR1 is MDHEN and CDR2 is SYDVKM in the germline V gene. This CDR3 has 13 amino acids. V shed 3 bases, J shed 3 bases, and the junction held 1 base outside the gene matches. In nucleotides, the CDR3 is TGTGCCAGCAGTTTTGGGACAGACTATGGCTACACCTTC. This encodes CASSFGTDYGYTF.

The rearrangement links TRBV5-1 to TRBJ2-7; D gene unclear. CDR3 length: 12 residues. Germline V gene lookup returns CDR1 SGHRS and CDR2 YFSETQ. V shed 4 bases and J shed 0 bases, with 5 bases lying between them. The CDR3 loop is CASSPDSYEQYF. The CDR3 bases are TGCGCCAGCAGCCCCGACTCCTACGAGCAGTACTTC.

The chain joins TRBV27 to TRBJ1-6; 9 positions agree with TRBD1. Trimming at V came to 2 bases and at J to 14 bases, leaving 13 bases not matched to a gene. The CDR3 runs to 16 residues. Germline CDR1 and CDR2: MNHEY and SMNVEV (reference sequence). DNA for the CDR3: TGTGCCAGCAGTTTACGGACGACAGGGGGACCTAGGGCCCTCCACTTT. This encodes CASSLRTTGGPRALHF.

This clone was seen a single time. CDR3 DNA sequence: TGTGCCAGCAGAGACACAGGGGGCCGCTACGAGCAGTACTTC. Its protein product is CASRDTGGRYEQYF. The chain couples TRBV6-5 to TRBJ2-7; 9 bases are a match to TRBD1. The length of the CDR3 is 14 residues. Germline V gene lookup returns CDR1 MNHEY and CDR2 SVGAGI. After removal of 6 bases from V and 3 bases from J, the junction contained 6 bases not matched to a gene.

The table lists this clone with a few counts. This sequence joins TRBV10-1 and TRBJ2-5; the D gene is possibly TRBD1 (5 bases). Germline lookup yields CDR1 WNHNN and CDR2 SYGVQD (reference sequence). The V gene lost 0 bases and the J gene lost 1 base, with 9 bases spanning the gap. The CDR3 extends over 15 amino acids. The DNA for the CDR3 is TGCGCCAGCAGTGAGTCAAAGGGGTTCCAAGAGACCCAGTACTTC. The encoded protein is CASSESKGFQETQYF.

This clone appeared once. The chain has TRBV9 and TRBJ2-1; the D call may be TRBD1 or TRBD2 (5 bases each). The CDR3 covers 14 residues. Trimming cost V 0 bases and J 10 bases, with 14 bases left between them. Germline CDR1 reads SGDLS; CDR2 reads YYNGEE. The CDR3 region is CASSVANLGEEQFF. DNA for the CDR3: TGTGCCAGCAGCGTAGCTAACTTGGGGGAGGAGCAGTTCTTC.

CDR3 sequence (DNA): TGTGCCAGCACCCAGACACAGGGCAATCAGCCCCAGCATTTT. It is translated as CASTQTQGNQPQHF. V is TRBV7-2 and J is TRBJ1-5; possibly TRBD1 for D (5 bases). This CDR3 spans 14 amino acids. Germline CDR1 reads SGHTA; CDR2 reads FQGNSA. Trimming stripped 7 bases from V and 2 bases from J, with 12 bases between.

This clone was detected once. CDR3 DNA: TGTGCCAGCAGCTTGGCCCGGCTGAATGAGCAGTTCTTC. Translating it yields CASSLARLNEQFF. The chain recombines TRBV5-8 with TRBJ2-1; no clear D gene. Per germline, CDR1 SGHTS and CDR2 YDEGEE. There are 13 residues in the CDR3. The V end lost 0 bases, the J end lost 7 bases, and 8 bases lay between the germline ends.

This clone was seen more than once but under ten times. V and J are TRBV7-9 and TRBJ2-7; TRBD2 agrees at 9 bases. V was clipped by 0 bases and J by 3 bases; unmatched bases: 0. The CDR3 extends over 14 amino acids. Per the germline V gene, CDR1 is SEHNR and CDR2 is FQNEAQ (reference sequence). CDR3 loop: CASSLASGGYEQYF. CDR3 nucleotide sequence: TGTGCCAGCAGCTTAGCTAGCGGGGGCTACGAGCAGTACTTC.

The rearrangement uses TRBV19 and TRBJ1-1; D is ambiguous. Trimming left V 3 bases short and J 0 bases short, with 14 bases between. There are 16 residues in the CDR3. Germline loops: CDR1 LNHDA, CDR2 SQIVND (reference sequence). The CDR3 reads CASSIYRLGMNTEAFF. The CDR3, as DNA: TGTGCCAGTAGTATTTATCGGCTTGGGATGAACACTGAAGCTTTCTTT.

This sequence joins TRBV5-1 and TRBJ1-4, with TRBD1 identical over 11 bases. This CDR3 is 15 amino acids long. V was clipped by 7 bases and J by 6 bases; unmatched bases: 8. In germline, CDR1 is SGHRS, CDR2 YFSETQ. The DNA of the CDR3 is TGCGCCAGCGGACAGGGGGCTTTTGATGATGAAAAACTGTTTTTT. This gives the protein CASGQGAFDDEKLFF.

Written as DNA, the CDR3 is TGTGCCAGCAGCCGAGGGACAGGGTTTACTGAAGCTTTCTTT. It codes for CASSRGTGFTEAFF. The genes are TRBV7-8 and TRBJ1-1; 9 nucleotides match TRBD1. The V and J ends lost 5 bases and 5 bases, in that order; junction bases with no gene match: 6. CDR3 length: 14 residues. The germline V gene has CDR1 SGHVS and CDR2 FQNEAQ.

The chain recombines TRBV3-1 (or the pseudogene TRBV3-2) with TRBJ1-2; D perhaps matches TRBD1 (6 bases). Per germline, CDR1 LGHDT and CDR2 YNNKEL (reference sequence). The CDR3 runs 15 residues. The germline V and J ends were trimmed by 1 base and 4 bases, with 13 bases remaining between them. For the CDR3, the DNA is TGTGCCAGCAGCCAAGGGGCAGGGGAGGCCTATGGCTACACCTTC. Translation gives CASSQGAGEAYGYTF.

This clone was recorded only once. V and J are TRBV7-3 and TRBJ2-1; the match to TRBD1 covers 11 bases. The germline gives CDR1 SGHTA, CDR2 FQGTGA. Losses at the gene ends were 1 base for V and 7 bases for J; bases not matched to a gene: 6. This CDR3 region has 16 residues. The CDR3 DNA sequence: TGTGCCAGCAGCTTAAATCCCGGGACAGGGGGGAATGAGCAGTTCTTC. Its translation is CASSLNPGTGGNEQFF.

This chain connects TRBV19 to TRBJ1-3; D is perhaps TRBD1 (5 bases). CDR3 length: 15 amino acids. Germline CDR1 reads LNHDA; CDR2 reads SQIVND (reference sequence). V shed 3 bases and J shed 2 bases, with 11 bases lying between them. The CDR3 is CASSISSRAGNTIYF. CDR3 coding DNA: TGTGCCAGTAGTATTTCAAGCAGGGCTGGAAACACCATATATTTT.

A few counts support this clone. The rearrangement uses TRBV18 and TRBJ2-7, with a possible D match to TRBD2 (5 bases). The CDR3 contains 16 residues. V was trimmed by 6 bases and J by 0 bases, leaving 18 bases between them. From germline, CDR1 is KGHSH and CDR2 LQKENI. The CDR3 bases are TGTGCCAGCTCCCTTCAAGGAGGTTATAGCTCCTACGAGCAGTACTTC. Amino acid sequence: CASSLQGGYSSYEQYF.

This sequence joins TRBV11-1 and TRBJ2-2; TRBD2 aligns across 7 bases. Looked up from germline, CDR1 is SGHAT and CDR2 is FQDESV (reference sequence). CDR3 length equals 16 residues. The junction had 12 bases not matched to a gene; V was cut back by 4 bases and J by 7 bases. CDR3 sequence (DNA): TGTGCCAGCAGCTCGCCGGGAGGCCTACCTGGCGGGGAGCTGTTTTTT. This sequence encodes CASSSPGGLPGGELFF.

V is TRBV19 and J is TRBJ2-1; D gene ambiguous. The germline V gene has CDR1 LNHDA and CDR2 SQIVND (reference sequence). V was pared by 3 bases and J by 9 bases, with 9 bases between. The CDR3 consists of 12 residues. The CDR3 loop reads CASSILFREQFF. The CDR3 nucleotides are TGTGCCAGTAGTATCCTTTTCCGTGAGCAGTTCTTC.

This rearrangement joins TRBV28 to TRBJ1-2; TRBD1 aligns across 7 bases. J lost 6 bases, V lost 4 bases, and 5 bases had no gene match. This CDR3 is 13 amino acids long. Germline loops: CDR1 MDHEN, CDR2 SYDVKM. The CDR3 DNA reads TGTGCCAGCAGTTCGACAGGGTATCATGGCTACACCTTC. Protein sequence: CASSSTGYHGYTF.